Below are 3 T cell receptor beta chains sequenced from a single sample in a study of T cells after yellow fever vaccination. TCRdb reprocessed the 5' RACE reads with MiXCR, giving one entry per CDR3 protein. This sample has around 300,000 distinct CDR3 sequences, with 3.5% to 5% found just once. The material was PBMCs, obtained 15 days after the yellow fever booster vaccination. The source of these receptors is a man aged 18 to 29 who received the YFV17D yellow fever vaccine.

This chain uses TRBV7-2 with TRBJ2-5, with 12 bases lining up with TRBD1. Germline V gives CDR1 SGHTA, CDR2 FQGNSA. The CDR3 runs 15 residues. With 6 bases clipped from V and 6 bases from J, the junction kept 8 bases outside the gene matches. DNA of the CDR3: TGTGCCAGCAGAACCGGGACAGGGGGCGAACAGACCCAGTACTTC. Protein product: CASRTGTGGEQTQYF.

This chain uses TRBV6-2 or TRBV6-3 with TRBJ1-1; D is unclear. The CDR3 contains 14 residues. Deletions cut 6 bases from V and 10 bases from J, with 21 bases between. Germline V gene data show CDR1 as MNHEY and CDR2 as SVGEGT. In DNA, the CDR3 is TGTGCCAGCAGAGACCCGGCAGACCCCGTGGGAGCTTTCTTT. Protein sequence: CASRDPADPVGAFF.

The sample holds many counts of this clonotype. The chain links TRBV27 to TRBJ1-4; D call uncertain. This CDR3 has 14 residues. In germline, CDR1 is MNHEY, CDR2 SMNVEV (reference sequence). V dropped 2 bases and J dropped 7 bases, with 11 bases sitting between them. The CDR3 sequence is CASSLALNGEKLFF. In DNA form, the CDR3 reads TGTGCCAGCAGTTTAGCCCTTAACGGTGAAAAACTGTTTTTT.